The 27 T cell receptor beta chains presented below share a single source sample, sequenced in a study of identical twins. MiXCR, run by TCRdb on the 5' RACE reads, gives a single entry per CDR3 protein. Found here are a few hundred thousand distinct CDR3 sequences, 15% of them singletons; the top ten hold roughly 0.46%. These data were also filed under a second study, of yellow fever vaccine responses in identical twins.

What was sequenced was CD4+ T cells sorted from blood. Receptors originate from a woman in her late teens or twenties in good health.

A few counts support this clonotype. This rearrangement joins TRBV10-3 to TRBJ2-3; TRBD2 aligns across 12 bases. The CDR3 is made up of 13 amino acids. Germline V CDR1 and CDR2: ENHRY, SYGVKD. DNA for the CDR3: TGTGCATCTAGCGGGAGGGCCCTCGATACGCAGTATTTT. Its protein is CASSGRALDTQYF.

The V call is TRBV27, the J call TRBJ2-3, with 10 bases identical to TRBD2. This CDR3 is 13 amino acids long. V shed 5 bases and J 8 bases; nucleotides not matched to a gene: 4. Germline V gives CDR1 MNHEY, CDR2 SMNVEV (reference sequence). The CDR3, as DNA: TGTGCCAGCAGTCGTAGCGGGGGGACTACGCAGTATTTT. It specifies CASSRSGGTTQYF.

This clonotype came up a few times. J is TRBJ2-7 and V is TRBV6-4, with D unresolved. The length of the CDR3 is 14 residues. V was shortened by 6 bases and J by 4 bases, with 16 bases between the two germline ends. In germline, CDR1 is MRHNA, CDR2 SNTAGT. Written as DNA, the CDR3 is TGTGCCAGCAGCCAGTTTCCTATCCCTTACGAGCAGTACGTC. Its translation: CASSQFPIPYEQYV.

The chain combines TRBV6-1 with TRBJ1-1; D is undetermined. V was clipped by 0 bases and J by 2 bases, with 10 bases between them. CDR3 size: 15 residues. Germline lookup yields CDR1 MNHNS and CDR2 SASEGT. The CDR3 loop is CASSEAASPNTEAFF. DNA for the CDR3: TGTGCCAGCAGTGAAGCGGCCAGCCCTAACACTGAAGCTTTCTTT.

This clonotype was observed at least ten times. The chain uses TRBV29-1 and TRBJ2-1; 8 bases match TRBD1. The J segment lost 0 bases and the V segment lost 4 bases, leaving 2 bases of the junction unmatched. Germline V gene data show CDR1 as SQVTM and CDR2 as ANQGSEA. The CDR3 contains 14 residues. The CDR3 here is CSVVDRGSYNEQFF. Here the CDR3 DNA reads TGCAGCGTTGTAGACAGGGGCTCCTACAATGAGCAGTTCTTC.

In this sample, this clonotype turned up a few times. The genes are TRBV12-3 or TRBV12-4 and TRBJ2-1; 14 bases agree with TRBD2. Trimming cost V 5 bases and J 4 bases; bases outside gene matches: 13. The length of the CDR3 is 19 residues. CDR3 sequence: CASSPGTSGSIPTYNEQFF. The CDR3 nucleotides read TGTGCCAGCAGTCCGGGGACTAGCGGGAGTATCCCTACTTACAATGAGCAGTTCTTC.

This clonotype has at least ten counts. The chain couples TRBV12-3 or TRBV12-4 to TRBJ2-7, with D possibly called TRBD1 or TRBD2 (5 bases each). Trimming removed 3 bases from V and 0 bases from J, with 9 bases in between. CDR3 length: 14 amino acids. The CDR3, as DNA: TGTGCCAGCAGTTTGGGGGAGAGCTCCTACGAGCAGTACTTC. This sequence encodes CASSLGESSYEQYF.

This chain joins TRBV7-2 and TRBJ2-7, with unresolved D. The germline V gene has CDR1 SGHTA and CDR2 FQGNSA. The CDR3 totals 15 residues. Trimming removed 3 bases at V and 3 bases at J, with 15 bases between. CDR3 region: CASSLVLLQSYEQYF. The CDR3 bases are TGTGCCAGCAGCTTGGTTTTGTTACAAAGCTACGAGCAGTACTTC.

There are a few counts of this clonotype. Sequence at one end of the junction differs from germline and may be a read error. CDR3 region: CSIDRGLSGNTIYF. The CDR3 DNA follows: TGCAGCATTGACAGGGGGCTCTCTGGAAACACCATATATTTT. The chain carries TRBV29-1 and TRBJ1-3, with TRBD1 identical over 10 bases. Per the germline V gene, CDR1 is SQVTM and CDR2 is ANQGSEA. The CDR3 has 14 amino acids.

This clonotype was found a few times. This rearrangement joins TRBV27 to TRBJ2-1, with 14 bases fitting TRBD2. The germline V gene encodes CDR1 MNHEY and CDR2 SMNVEV (reference sequence). With V trimmed by 4 bases and J by 3 bases, 8 bases remained unmatched. The CDR3 spans 18 residues. The CDR3 sequence: CASSYGTSGRYVYNEQFF. The CDR3 DNA reads as TGTGCCAGCAGTTACGGGACTAGCGGGAGATACGTCTACAATGAGCAGTTCTTC.

The sample holds one count of this clonotype. The chain couples TRBV15 to TRBJ2-7, with a weak D call TRBD2 (6 bases). This CDR3 is built from 14 residues. In germline, CDR1 is LNHNV, CDR2 YYDKDF (reference sequence). Between the trimmed V and J ends, which lost 3 bases and 1 base, there was a span of 10 bases. The CDR3 sequence: CATSREGKSYEQYF. The CDR3, as DNA: TGTGCCACCAGCAGGGAGGGCAAGTCCTACGAGCAGTACTTC. Full variable domain (remainder filled in from reference TRBV15 and TRBJ2-7): DAMVIQNPRYQVTQFGKPVTLSCSQTLNHNVMYWYQQKSSQAPKLLFHYYDKDFNNEADTPDNFQSRRPNTSFCFLDIRSPGLGDTAMYLCATSREGKSYEQYFGPGTRLTVT.

In this sample, this clonotype turned up a few times. The chain carries TRBV9 and TRBJ2-3, with 8 bases lining up with TRBD1. The trim removed 0 bases at V and 5 bases at J, leaving 11 bases unmatched. Germline CDR1 SGDLS, CDR2 YYNGEE. The CDR3 length is 17 residues. In DNA form, the CDR3 reads TGTGCCAGCAGCGTAGAGGCGACAGGGGTTACGGAAGATACGCAGTATTTT. Translation gives CASSVEATGVTEDTQYF.

Ten or more counts support this clonotype. Here the CDR3 DNA reads TGCGCCAGCAGCCAAGATGGAAACACAGATACGCAGTATTTT. The encoded protein is CASSQDGNTDTQYF. This rearrangement joins TRBV4-1 to TRBJ2-3, with no clear D. Trimming left V 0 bases short and J 2 bases short, with 6 bases between. The CDR3 is 14 amino acids. Germline CDR1 is MGHRA and CDR2 is YSYEKL.

The chain joins TRBV5-1 to TRBJ2-3, with no clear D. Per the germline V gene, CDR1 is SGHRS and CDR2 is YFSETQ. V shed 4 bases and J shed 3 bases, with 12 bases lying between them. The CDR3 has 14 residues. CDR3 DNA sequence: TGCGCCAGCAGCCGCAGGCCCCTGACAGATACGCAGTATTTT. This gives the protein CASSRRPLTDTQYF.

This clonotype has more than one count but fewer than ten. This chain connects TRBV28 to TRBJ1-2; TRBD1 matches at 7 bases. The junction had 9 bases not matched to a gene; V was cut back by 8 bases and J by 3 bases. This CDR3 spans 14 amino acids. Germline V gene sequence: CDR1 MDHEN, CDR2 SYDVKM. This chain's CDR3 is CASLLRQGDYGYTF. In DNA, the CDR3 is TGTGCCAGCCTGCTAAGACAGGGCGACTATGGCTACACCTTC.

The J gene is TRBJ2-2, the V gene TRBV5-4; D not resolved. Between the trimmed V and J ends, which lost 0 bases and 3 bases, there was a span of 12 bases. This CDR3 is built from 16 residues. From germline, CDR1 is SGHNT and CDR2 YYREEE (reference sequence). CDR3 loop: CASSLAPGQDTGELFF. The CDR3 nucleotides read TGTGCCAGCAGCTTGGCCCCTGGGCAGGACACCGGGGAGCTGTTTTTT.

The sample holds a few counts of this clonotype. The rearrangement links TRBV14 to TRBJ1-1; 7 bases are a match to TRBD1. V shed 1 base and J 5 bases; nucleotides not matched to a gene: 10. This CDR3 is built from 16 residues. The V gene's germline CDR1 is SGHDN and CDR2 FVKESK. The CDR3 DNA reads as TGTGCCAGCAGCCAAGGAGCCCCAGGGGGGCAGACTGAAGCTTTCTTT. Its translation: CASSQGAPGGQTEAFF.

The chain is built from TRBV20-1 and TRBJ2-1; 8 nucleotides match TRBD1. The CDR3 sequence is 16 residues long. The V gene's germline CDR1 is DFQATT and CDR2 SNEGSKA (reference sequence). V was pared by 6 bases and J by 0 bases, with 10 bases of the junction left unmatched. DNA for the CDR3: TGCAGTGCCCCCGACTGGACAGGGAGCTCCTACAATGAGCAGTTCTTC. Amino acids: CSAPDWTGSSYNEQFF.

This clonotype has more than one count but fewer than ten. The CDR3 carries no conserved terminal phenylalanine or tryptophan, so it likely arises from a read error. It is unclear where the CDR3 begins or ends on the DNA, so no DNA is shown, and the CDR3 is as TCRdb lists it. V usage is TRBV28 and J usage is TRBJ1-5; the listed D gene, TRBD1, was not tested against the DNA. The CDR3 is 11 residues long, ends included. CDR1 and CDR2 from the germline V gene are MDHEN and SYDVKM. The CDR3 is CASSSNRRLSV.

The chain joins TRBV28 to TRBJ2-5, with D possibly TRBD2 on 5 matching bases. CDR3 length: 16 amino acids. With 2 bases removed from V and 5 bases from J, the gap between germline ends came to 18 bases. Germline CDR1 reads MDHEN; CDR2 reads SYDVKM. CDR3: CASSLGQRAAWETQYF. The CDR3 region has the DNA TGTGCCAGCAGTTTAGGGCAGCGAGCGGCCTGGGAGACCCAGTACTTC.

V and J are TRBV13 and TRBJ2-5; no reliable D call. This CDR3 is built from 14 residues. The germline V and J ends were trimmed by 3 bases and 0 bases, with 8 bases remaining between them. The germline gives CDR1 PRHDT, CDR2 FYEKMQ (reference sequence). The DNA of the CDR3 is TGTGCCAGCAGCTTGTCACCGGACCAAGAGACCCAGTACTTC. The encoded protein is CASSLSPDQETQYF.

This clonotype was seen a handful of times. The V and J genes are TRBV10-3 and TRBJ2-2; no clear D. Between the trimmed V and J ends, which lost 10 bases and 0 bases, there was a span of 15 bases. The CDR3 has 15 residues. Per the germline V gene, CDR1 is ENHRY and CDR2 is SYGVKD. The CDR3 sequence: CATLPGRANTGELFF. CDR3 sequence (DNA): TGTGCCACCCTACCCGGACGGGCGAACACCGGGGAGCTGTTTTTT.

The J gene is TRBJ2-5, the V gene TRBV20-1; no definite D call. Germline values: CDR1 DFQATT, CDR2 SNEGSKA (reference sequence). The V and J ends lost 6 bases and 3 bases respectively, with 8 bases between them. This CDR3 contains 11 residues. As DNA, the CDR3 is TGCAGTGCCCTAACAAAAGAGACCCAGTACTTC. Protein product: CSALTKETQYF.

This clonotype was detected a few times. The V call is TRBV11-2, the J call TRBJ2-7; the D is unclear. With 5 bases removed from V and 0 bases from J, the gap between germline ends came to 8 bases. This CDR3 has 13 amino acids. Germline lookup yields CDR1 SGHAT and CDR2 FQNNGV. CDR3 in DNA: TGTGCCAGCAGCCCGGAGCTCTCCTACGAGCAGTACTTC. Translation: CASSPELSYEQYF.

This clonotype occurred many times. The chain is built from TRBV5-1 and TRBJ2-3, with D maybe TRBD1 (5 bases). This CDR3 is 17 amino acids long. Trimming removed 0 bases at V and 0 bases at J, with 14 bases between. Per the germline V gene, CDR1 is SGHRS and CDR2 is YFSETQ. CDR3 region: CASSLAMSTVSTDTQYF. DNA of the CDR3: TGCGCCAGCAGCTTGGCCATGTCGACAGTGAGCACAGATACGCAGTATTTT.

This clonotype occurred a few times. The V gene is TRBV7-8, the J gene TRBJ2-7, with D perhaps matching TRBD1 (5 bases). The CDR3 is made up of 13 amino acids. V was clipped by 3 bases and J by 4 bases, with 10 bases between them. Germline CDR1 is SGHVS and CDR2 is FQNEAQ. Here the CDR3 reads CASSLGLGYEQYF. The CDR3 DNA reads TGTGCCAGCAGCTTGGGGCTCGGTTACGAGCAGTACTTC.

The CDR3 is CASSQDTLAGQTQYF. As DNA, the CDR3 is TGTGCCAGCAGCCAAGATACACTAGCGGGGCAGACCCAGTACTTC. The chain joins TRBV3-1 to TRBJ2-5, with TRBD2 matching 10 bases. The V gene's germline CDR1 is LGHDT and CDR2 YNNKEL (reference sequence). The CDR3 has 15 amino acids. The V segment lost 0 bases and the J segment 6 bases; nucleotides outside the gene matches: 4.